This paragraph reports one T cell receptor beta chain. What it binds is unknown. Researchers ran the PCR with 60 Vbeta and 13 Jbeta primers. Profiling relied on immunoSEQ multiplex PCR, and the TCRdb table lists in-frame clones only, not all of them. The sample shows under 150,000 clones, 50% to 70% of them seen only once. The data were taken from a study of cytomegalovirus exposure and HLA in healthy donors. Study observations and caveats: Among TCR sequences, most were rare, though some public TCRs appeared in many donors. Reported results showed that the classifier diagnosed cytomegalovirus status with high specificity and sensitivity. When presence/absence was analysed, sequencing depth was taken to be roughly uniform across donors.

Germline V lookup: CDR1 MNHEY, CDR2 SMNVEV (reference sequence). The CDR3 is 16 amino acids. Trimming took 1 base from V and 0 from J, leaving 13 bases between them. The rearrangement joins TRBV27 to TRBJ2-7, with D tentatively TRBD1 (5 bases). This clonotype originated in a woman between 40 and 50 years old in good health and CMV-seropositive. The sample comprised PBMCs. The CDR3 DNA reads as TGTGCCAGCAGTTTATTCGGACACACGAGCTCCTACGAGCAGTACTTC. Its translation: CASSLFGHTSSYEQYF.